This T cell receptor beta chain is from a study of T cell repertoires in cytomegalovirus infection. Turning to the study itself: The public TCR beta signatures pointed to both CMV infection and matching HLA type.

Ten or more counts support this clonotype. The antigen is undetermined. TCRdb itself ran the reads through MiXCR, one entry per CDR3 protein. The sample contains some 220,000 distinct CDR3 sequences, 6.5% of which appear only once. Germline V CDR1 and CDR2: SGHVS, FQNEAQ. V gave up 1 base and J gave up 3 bases, with 10 bases separating them. The CDR3 runs 15 residues. Study outcomes and limitations: CMV-specific TCR beta clonotypes restricted by HLA-C dominated the ex vivo response. Cumulative public TCR beta family frequency identified carriers of CMV plus the relevant HLA.

The chain joins TRBV7-8 to TRBJ1-3; D is uncertain. Sequencing was performed on PBMCs. The TCR was taken from a human donor in good health (CMV status not recorded). Some clones in this sample may be carry-over from other donors' samples. CDR3 protein: CASSLGVGSGNTIYF. CDR3 nucleotide sequence: TGTGCCAGCAGCTTAGGGGTGGGCAGTGGAAACACCATATATTTT.